A single sample gave rise to the 10 T cell receptor beta chains below, sequenced in a study of blood T cell repertoires in COVID-19. Profiling relied on immunoSEQ multiplex PCR, and the TCRdb table lists in-frame clones only, not all of them. The sample yields 200,000 to 250,000 clones, about 80% seen once. The source material was PBMCs or T cells enriched from blood (not recorded which). The receptor source for this set is a man aged 55-75 years who had recovered from COVID-19.

V usage is TRBV3-1 (or the pseudogene TRBV3-2) and J usage is TRBJ1-2, with D unresolved. CDR1 is LGHDT and CDR2 is YNNKEL in the germline V gene (reference sequence). V lost 2 bases and J lost 0, with 16 bases in between. The CDR3 consists of 17 residues. The CDR3, as DNA: TGTGCCAGCAGCCAACACAGTGGCGGGTTGGCTAACTATGGCTACACCTTC. It translates to CASSQHSGGLANYGYTF.

The genes are TRBV5-5 and TRBJ2-3; D is undetermined. CDR3 length: 17 residues. The V gene lost 0 bases and the J gene lost 1 base, with 15 bases spanning the gap. The V gene's germline CDR1 is SGHKS and CDR2 YYEKEE (reference sequence). This chain's CDR3 is CASSLGAAGGGTDTQYF. CDR3 in DNA: TGTGCCAGCAGCTTGGGTGCGGCTGGCGGAGGCACAGATACGCAGTATTTT.

The genes are TRBV5-4 and TRBJ2-7; 8 nucleotides line up with TRBD1. V trimming: 2 bases; J trimming: 6 bases; junction bases outside the gene matches: 10. The CDR3 loop spans 15 amino acids. CDR1 SGHNT and CDR2 YYREEE come from the germline V gene (reference sequence). For the CDR3, the DNA is TGTGCCAGCAGCTTCGGACAGGGTGTGTTCGGCGAGCAGTACTTC. It encodes CASSFGQGVFGEQYF.

In its sample, this clone was seen a few times. The genes are TRBV2 and TRBJ1-1; tentative D call: TRBD1 (6 bases). V lost 6 bases and J lost 2, with 16 bases in between. Germline assignment: CDR1 SNHLY and CDR2 FYNNEI. This CDR3 spans 15 amino acids. CDR3 sequence: CASSVDKGGNTEAFF. The CDR3 DNA is TGTGCCAGCAGCGTGGACAAAGGGGGAAACACTGAAGCTTTCTTT.

The chain employs TRBV7-2 and TRBJ1-2; no clear D gene. Trimming removed 1 base from V and 4 bases from J, with 13 bases in between. This CDR3 contains 15 residues. Germline V CDR1 and CDR2: SGHTA, FQGNSA. CDR3 nucleotide sequence: TGTGCCAGCAGCTTAGACGCGACAAGCTCCTATGGCTACACCTTC. This translates into CASSLDATSSYGYTF.

In its sample, this clone was seen a few times. The V gene is TRBV19, the J gene TRBJ1-6; 7 bases line up with TRBD1. CDR1 and CDR2 (germline): LNHDA, SQIVND (reference sequence). This CDR3 comprises 16 residues. The V gene end was trimmed by 1 base and the J gene end by 10 bases; junction bases not matched to a gene: 10. For the CDR3, the DNA is TGTGCCAGTAGTATAGCCAGGGGGGAAGTTCTGTCACCCCTCCACTTT. It codes for CASSIARGEVLSPLHF.

The chain combines TRBV30 with TRBJ2-3, with TRBD2 matching 8 bases. This CDR3 has 15 residues. Germline loops: CDR1 GTSNPN, CDR2 SVGIG (reference sequence). V lost 0 bases and J lost 1; bases outside the gene matches: 3. Here the CDR3 reads CAWSVGSGGTDTQYF. The DNA for the CDR3 is TGTGCCTGGAGTGTAGGTAGCGGGGGCACAGATACGCAGTATTTT.

This sequence joins TRBV12-3 or TRBV12-4 and TRBJ2-7; TRBD1 is a possible D gene (6 bases). V was pared by 6 bases and J by 6 bases, with 15 bases between. This CDR3 region has 13 residues. The CDR3 DNA reads TGTGCCAGCAGCGGACAGTCCCCCGGCGAGCAGTACTTC. The encoded protein is CASSGQSPGEQYF.

A remark on this clone: At one end, the junction sequence differs from germline, possibly due to a read error. CDR3 DNA sequence: TGTGCCATCAGTGGACAGGGGGAATCGGTTATCTCCTTC. Translation: CAISGQGESVISF. V is TRBV10-3 and J is TRBJ1-2, with TRBD1 matching over 9 bases. CDR3 length: 13 amino acids. The germline V gene encodes CDR1 ENHRY and CDR2 SYGVKD.

The chain is built from TRBV5-4 and TRBJ1-4; TRBD1 agrees at 7 bases. The CDR3 runs to 15 residues. J lost 6 bases, V lost 1 base, and 6 bases had no gene match. Looked up from germline, CDR1 is SGHNT and CDR2 is YYREEE (reference sequence). The CDR3 is CASSLWAGGDEKLFF. CDR3 coding DNA: TGTGCCAGCAGCTTGTGGGCAGGGGGTGATGAAAAACTGTTTTTT.